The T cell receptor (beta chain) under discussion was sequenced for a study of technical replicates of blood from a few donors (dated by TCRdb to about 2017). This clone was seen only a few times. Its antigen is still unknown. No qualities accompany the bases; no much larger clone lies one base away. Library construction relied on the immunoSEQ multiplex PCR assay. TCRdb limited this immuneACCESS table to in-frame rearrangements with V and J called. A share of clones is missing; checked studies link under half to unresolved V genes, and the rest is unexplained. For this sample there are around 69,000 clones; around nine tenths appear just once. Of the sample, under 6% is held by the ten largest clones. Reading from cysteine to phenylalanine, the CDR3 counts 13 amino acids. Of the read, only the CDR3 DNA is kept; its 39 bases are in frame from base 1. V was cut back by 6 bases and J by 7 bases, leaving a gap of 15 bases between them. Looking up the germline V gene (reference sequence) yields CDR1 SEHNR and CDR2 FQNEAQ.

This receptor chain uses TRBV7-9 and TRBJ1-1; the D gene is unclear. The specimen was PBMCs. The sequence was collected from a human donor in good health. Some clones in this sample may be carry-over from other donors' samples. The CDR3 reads CASRLSAGIEAFF. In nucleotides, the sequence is TGTGCCAGCAGATTGTCCGCCGGGATTGAAGCTTTCTTT.